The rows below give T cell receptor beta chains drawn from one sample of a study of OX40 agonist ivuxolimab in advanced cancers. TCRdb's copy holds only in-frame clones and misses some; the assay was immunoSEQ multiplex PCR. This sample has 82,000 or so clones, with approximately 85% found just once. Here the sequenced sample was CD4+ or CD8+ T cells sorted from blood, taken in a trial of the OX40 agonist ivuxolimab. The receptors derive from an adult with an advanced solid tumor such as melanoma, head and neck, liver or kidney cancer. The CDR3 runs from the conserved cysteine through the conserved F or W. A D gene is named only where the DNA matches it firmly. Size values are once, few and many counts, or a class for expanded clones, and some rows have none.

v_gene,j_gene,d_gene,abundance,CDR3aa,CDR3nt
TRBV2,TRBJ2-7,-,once,CASGKQQGSYEQYF,TGTGCCAGCGGCAAGCAACAGGGCTCCTACGAGCAGTACTTC
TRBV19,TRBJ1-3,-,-,CASSIGLRNTIYF,TGTGCCAGTAGTATCGGCCTCCGAAACACCATATATTTT
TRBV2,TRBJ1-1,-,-,CASSVRGVLTEAFF,TGTGCCAGCAGTGTGCGGGGGGTTCTCACTGAAGCTTTCTTT
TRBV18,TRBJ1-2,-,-,CASSPDRGFRYTF,TGTGCCAGCTCACCGGATCGGGGTTTTCGCTACACCTTC
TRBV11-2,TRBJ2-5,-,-,CASSLESTGFGDF,TGTGCCAGCAGCTTAGAATCGACAGGATTCGGGGACTTC
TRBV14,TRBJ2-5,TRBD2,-,CASSQDPLAGGPFFMETQYF,TGTGCCAGCAGCCAAGATCCACTAGCGGGGGGGCCGTTCTTCATGGAGACCCAGTACTTC
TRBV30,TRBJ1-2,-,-,CAWGGRLVNYGYTF,TGTGCCTGGGGGGGGAGATTAGTTAACTATGGCTACACCTTC
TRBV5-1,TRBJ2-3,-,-,CASSLVGPSGTDTQYF,TGCGCCAGCAGCTTGGTAGGGCCTTCAGGGACAGATACGCAGTATTTT
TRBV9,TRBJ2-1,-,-,CASSAMGQGEQFF,TGTGCCAGCAGTGCCATGGGGCAGGGTGAGCAGTTCTTC
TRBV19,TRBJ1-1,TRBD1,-,CASSQDRGTEAFF,TGTGCCAGTAGTCAAGACAGGGGAACTGAAGCTTTCTTT
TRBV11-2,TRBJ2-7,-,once,CASSPGHSHYEQYF,TGTGCCAGCAGCCCGGGACACAGCCACTACGAGCAGTACTTC
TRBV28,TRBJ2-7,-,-,CASTRDTRNSYEQYF,TGTGCCAGCACTAGGGACACCCGAAACTCCTACGAGCAGTACTTC
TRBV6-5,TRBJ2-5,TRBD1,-,CASSYTGDHQETQYF,TGTGCCAGCAGTTACACAGGGGACCACCAAGAGACCCAGTACTTC
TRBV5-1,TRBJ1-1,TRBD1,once,CASSRTGATEAFF,TGCGCCAGCAGCCGGACAGGGGCCACTGAAGCTTTCTTT
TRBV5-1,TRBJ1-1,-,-,CASSLLDRATEAFF,TGCGCCAGCAGCTTGCTGGACAGAGCCACTGAAGCTTTCTTT
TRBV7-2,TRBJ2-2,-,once,CASSATVTGELFF,TGTGCCAGCAGCGCGACGGTGACCGGGGAGCTGTTTTTT
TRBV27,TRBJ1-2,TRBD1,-,CASSFRTGERGYTF,TGTGCCAGCAGTTTCCGGACAGGGGAACGTGGCTACACCTTC
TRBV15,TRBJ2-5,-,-,CATRRSQETQYF,TGTGCCACCAGGAGGTCCCAAGAGACCCAGTACTTC
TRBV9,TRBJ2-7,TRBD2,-,CASSALPGGGSNEQYF,TGTGCCAGCAGCGCCCTCCCGGGGGGAGGGTCGAACGAGCAGTACTTC
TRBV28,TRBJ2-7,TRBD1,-,CASRTGAPYEQYF,TGTGCCAGCAGAACAGGGGCCCCCTACGAGCAGTACTTC
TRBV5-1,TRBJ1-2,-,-,CASSLRAEGGYTF,TGTGCCAGCAGCTTGCGGGCAGAAGGGGGCTACACCTTC
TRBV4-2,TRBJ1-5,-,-,CASSQEIMRQPQHF,TGTGCCAGCAGCCAAGAGATAATGCGTCAGCCCCAGCATTTT
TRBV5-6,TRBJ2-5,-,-,CASSFPGKEETQYF,TGTGCCAGCAGCTTCCCAGGGAAAGAAGAGACCCAGTACTTC
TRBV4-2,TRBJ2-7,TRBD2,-,CASSPSASGGVYEQYF,TGTGCCAGCAGCCCCTCGGCTAGCGGGGGAGTCTACGAGCAGTACTTC